This entry concerns a single TCR beta chain. This clone was found many times. Its antigen is currently not known. Base quality data are lacking; no much larger clone is found one base away. Before undergoing thyroid surgery, none of the patients had been given any kind of treatment. Using T-cell receptor beta sequencing, the researchers looked back retrospectively at clinical samples from patients, gathered between about 2011 and 2019. CDR1 and CDR2, per the germline V gene (reference sequence), are DFQATT and SNEGSKA. The junction carries 14 bases between V and J, which are trimmed by 3 bases and 5 bases respectively. Spanning cysteine to phenylalanine, the CDR3 consists of 15 amino acids. Kept here is only the CDR3 DNA, which spans 45 bases and is read in frame from base 1. Library creation used PCR. The listed sequencing device is Illumina HiSeq 4000. High-throughput sequencing was used to profile the TCR beta-chain CDR3 region of each patient. As for how the authors treated the data: Drawing on CDR3 differences between clinicopathological groups, the researchers built a classifier meant to tell apart patients with distant-metastatic papillary thyroid cancer. To measure repertoire diversity the researchers used the Shannon index, while the Morisita-Horn index served to gauge how similar the tumor and blood repertoires were. TCRdb took the public reads, trimmed them with fastp at Q25, ran MiXCR for clone calling and kept in-frame beta chains. The V and J calls were determined by TCRdb, not by the authors. This sample is represented by around 59,000 clones; 15% to 20% of them were singletons. The ten biggest clones cover around 9% of the sample.

This sample was taken from a study of metastatic and nonmetastatic thyroid tumors (dated by TCRdb to about 2020). Broadly, across the study: For patients with malignant and with benign thyroid disease, the researchers compared repertoires between peripheral blood samples and tumor or nodule tissue samples. Overall study results and their limits: TCR beta diversity was reported as significantly higher in malignant tumors than in benign nodules, in both blood and tumor samples.

This sequence uses TRBV20-1 and TRBJ1-6; the D gene is unclear. The sequencing input was blood. The TCR originated in a male donor with papillary thyroid cancer or a benign thyroid nodule (not recorded which). Some clones in this sample may be carry-over from other donors' samples. The CDR3 region has the sequence CSASRNTLNNSPLHF. The sequence in DNA is TGCAGTGCTAGTAGGAATACGTTAAATAATTCACCCCTCCACTTT.